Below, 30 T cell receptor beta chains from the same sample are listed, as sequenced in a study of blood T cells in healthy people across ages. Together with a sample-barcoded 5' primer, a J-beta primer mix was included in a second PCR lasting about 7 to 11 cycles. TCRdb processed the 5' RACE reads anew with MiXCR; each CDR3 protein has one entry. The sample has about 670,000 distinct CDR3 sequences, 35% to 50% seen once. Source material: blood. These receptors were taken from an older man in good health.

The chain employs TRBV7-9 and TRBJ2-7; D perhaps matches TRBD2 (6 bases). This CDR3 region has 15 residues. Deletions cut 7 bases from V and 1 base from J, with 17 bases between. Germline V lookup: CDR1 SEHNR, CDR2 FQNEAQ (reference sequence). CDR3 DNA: TGTGCCAGCACCGTTAGCGGAGCGGGTTCCTACGAGCAGTACTTC. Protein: CASTVSGAGSYEQYF.

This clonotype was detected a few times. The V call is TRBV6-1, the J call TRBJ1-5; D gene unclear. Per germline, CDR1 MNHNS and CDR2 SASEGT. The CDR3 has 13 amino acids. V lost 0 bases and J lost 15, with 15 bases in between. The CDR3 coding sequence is TGTGCCAGCAGTGAAGCGAGGAACAGATGGGGGCATTTT. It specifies CASSEARNRWGHF.

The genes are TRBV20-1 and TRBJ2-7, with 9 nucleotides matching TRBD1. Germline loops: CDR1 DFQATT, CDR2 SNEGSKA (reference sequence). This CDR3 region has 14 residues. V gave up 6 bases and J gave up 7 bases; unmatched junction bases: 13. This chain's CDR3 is CSARAGTGPYEQYF. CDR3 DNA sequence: TGCAGTGCCAGGGCGGGGACAGGGCCATATGAGCAGTACTTC.

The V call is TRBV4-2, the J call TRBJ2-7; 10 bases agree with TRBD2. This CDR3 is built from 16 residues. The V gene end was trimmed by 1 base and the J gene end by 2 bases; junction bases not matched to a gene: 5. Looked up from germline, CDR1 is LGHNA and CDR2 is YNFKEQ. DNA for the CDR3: TGTGCCAGCAGCCAAGCGGGGAGCGGGGGGGCCTACGAGCAGTACTTC. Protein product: CASSQAGSGGAYEQYF.

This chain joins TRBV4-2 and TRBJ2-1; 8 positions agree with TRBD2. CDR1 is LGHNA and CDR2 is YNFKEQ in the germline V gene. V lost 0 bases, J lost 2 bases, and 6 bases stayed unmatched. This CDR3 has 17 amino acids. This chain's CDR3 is CASSQEASGSAYNEQFF. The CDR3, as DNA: TGTGCCAGCAGCCAAGAAGCTAGCGGGTCGGCCTACAATGAGCAGTTCTTC.

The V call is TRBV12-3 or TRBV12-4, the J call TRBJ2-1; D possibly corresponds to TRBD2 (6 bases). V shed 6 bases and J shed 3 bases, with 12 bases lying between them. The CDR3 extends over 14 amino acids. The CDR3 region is CASRGGWDYNEQFF. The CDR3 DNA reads TGTGCCAGCAGGGGGGGATGGGACTACAATGAGCAGTTCTTC.

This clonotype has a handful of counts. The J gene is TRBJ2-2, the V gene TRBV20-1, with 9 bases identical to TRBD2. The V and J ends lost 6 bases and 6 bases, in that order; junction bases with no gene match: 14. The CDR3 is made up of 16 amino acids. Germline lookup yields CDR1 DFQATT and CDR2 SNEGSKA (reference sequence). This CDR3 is CSAERSGSGGSGELFF. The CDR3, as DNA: TGCAGTGCAGAGAGGTCCGGTAGCGGGGGATCCGGGGAGCTGTTTTTT.

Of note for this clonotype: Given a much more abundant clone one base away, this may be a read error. The CDR3 DNA reads TGTGCCAGCAGGGAGGGGACCCAGTACTTC. Its translation: CASREGTQYF. The gene calls are TRBV2 and TRBJ2-5, with TRBD2 as a possible D gene (6 bases). The germline V and J ends were trimmed by 6 bases and 7 bases, with 6 bases remaining between them. In germline, CDR1 is SNHLY, CDR2 FYNNEI. This CDR3 has 10 amino acids.

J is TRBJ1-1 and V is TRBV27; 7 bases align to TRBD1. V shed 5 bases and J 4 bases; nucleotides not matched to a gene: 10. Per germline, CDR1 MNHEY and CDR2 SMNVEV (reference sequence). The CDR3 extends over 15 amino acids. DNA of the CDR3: TGTGCCAGCAGTCCGGGGACAGCTCCGAGCACTGAAGCTTTCTTT. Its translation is CASSPGTAPSTEAFF.

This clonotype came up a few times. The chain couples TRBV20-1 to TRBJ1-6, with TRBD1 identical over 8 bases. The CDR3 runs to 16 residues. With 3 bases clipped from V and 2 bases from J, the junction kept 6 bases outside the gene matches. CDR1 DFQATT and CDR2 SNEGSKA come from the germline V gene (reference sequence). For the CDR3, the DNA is TGCAGTGCTAGGTCCCCAGGGGGCACCTATAATTCACCCCTCCACTTT. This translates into CSARSPGGTYNSPLHF.

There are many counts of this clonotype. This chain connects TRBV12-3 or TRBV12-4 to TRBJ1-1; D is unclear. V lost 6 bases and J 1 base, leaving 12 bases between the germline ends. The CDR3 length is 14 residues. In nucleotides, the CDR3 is TGTGCCAGCAGCCCCCGGACTGGGAACACTGAAGCTTTCTTT. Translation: CASSPRTGNTEAFF.

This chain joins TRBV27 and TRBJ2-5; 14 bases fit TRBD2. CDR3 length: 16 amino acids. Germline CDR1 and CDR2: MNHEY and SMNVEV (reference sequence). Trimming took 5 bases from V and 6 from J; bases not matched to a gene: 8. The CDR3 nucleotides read TGTGCCAGCAGTCCAGGGACTAGCGGGAGTAAAAAGACCCAGTACTTC. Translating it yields CASSPGTSGSKKTQYF.

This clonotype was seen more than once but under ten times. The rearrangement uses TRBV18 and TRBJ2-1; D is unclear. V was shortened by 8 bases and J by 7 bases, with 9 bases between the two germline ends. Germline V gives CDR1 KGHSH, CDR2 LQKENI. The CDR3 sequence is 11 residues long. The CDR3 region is CASSPGNEQFF. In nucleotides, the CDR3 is TGTGCCAGCAGCCCCGGGAATGAGCAGTTCTTC.

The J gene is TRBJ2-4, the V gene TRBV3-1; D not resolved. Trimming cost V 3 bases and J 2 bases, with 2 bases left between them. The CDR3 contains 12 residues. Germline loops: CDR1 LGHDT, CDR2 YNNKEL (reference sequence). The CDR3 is CASSQTKNIQYF. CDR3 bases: TGTGCCAGCAGCCAGACCAAAAACATTCAGTACTTC.

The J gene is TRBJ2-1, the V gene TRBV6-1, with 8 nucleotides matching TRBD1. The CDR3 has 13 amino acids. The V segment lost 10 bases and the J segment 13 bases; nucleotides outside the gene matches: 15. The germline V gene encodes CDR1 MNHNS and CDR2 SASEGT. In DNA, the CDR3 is TGTGCCATCCAGGGACAGGTGGGCGAGACCCAGTTCTTC. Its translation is CAIQGQVGETQFF.

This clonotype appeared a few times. The CDR3, as DNA: TGTGCCACCAGTGCTCCCAACAGGTACAATGAGCAGTTCTTC. As protein: CATSAPNRYNEQFF. V usage is TRBV24-1 and J usage is TRBJ2-1; perhaps TRBD1 as D (5 bases). V dropped 5 bases and J dropped 4 bases, with 11 bases sitting between them. CDR3 size: 14 residues. Germline V gives CDR1 KGHDR, CDR2 SFDVKD.

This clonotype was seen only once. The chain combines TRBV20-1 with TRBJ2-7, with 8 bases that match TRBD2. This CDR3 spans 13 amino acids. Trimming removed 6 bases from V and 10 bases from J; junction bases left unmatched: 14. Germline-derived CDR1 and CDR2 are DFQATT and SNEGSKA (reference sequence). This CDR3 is CSAGGGRVGIQYF. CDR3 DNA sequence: TGCAGTGCCGGGGGGGGCCGGGTGGGGATTCAGTACTTC.

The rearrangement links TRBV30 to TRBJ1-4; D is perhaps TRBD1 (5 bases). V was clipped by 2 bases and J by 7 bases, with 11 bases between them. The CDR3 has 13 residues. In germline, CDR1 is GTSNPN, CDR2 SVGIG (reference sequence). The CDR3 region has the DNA TGTGCCTGGAGTAGAGGGGTGGGTGAAAAACTGTTTTTT. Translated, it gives CAWSRGVGEKLFF.

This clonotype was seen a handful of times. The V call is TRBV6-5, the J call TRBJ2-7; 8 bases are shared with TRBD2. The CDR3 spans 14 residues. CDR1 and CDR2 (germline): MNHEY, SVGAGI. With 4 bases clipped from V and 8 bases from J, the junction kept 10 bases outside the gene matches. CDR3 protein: CASSSLAGLVKQYF. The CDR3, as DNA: TGTGCCAGCAGTTCCCTAGCGGGTCTTGTGAAGCAGTACTTC.

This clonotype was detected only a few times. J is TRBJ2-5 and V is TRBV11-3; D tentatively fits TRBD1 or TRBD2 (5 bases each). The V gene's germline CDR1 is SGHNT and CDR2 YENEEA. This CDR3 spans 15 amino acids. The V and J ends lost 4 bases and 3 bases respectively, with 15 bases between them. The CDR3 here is CASSSPRDGKETQYF. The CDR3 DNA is TGTGCCAGCAGCTCCCCCCGGGACGGGAAAGAGACCCAGTACTTC.

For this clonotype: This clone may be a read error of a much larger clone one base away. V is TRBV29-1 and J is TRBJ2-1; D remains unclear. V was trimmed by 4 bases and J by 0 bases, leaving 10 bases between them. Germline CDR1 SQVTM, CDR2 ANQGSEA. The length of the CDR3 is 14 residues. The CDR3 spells CSVAGASSYNEQFF. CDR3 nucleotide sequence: TGCAGCGTTGCGGGCGCAAGCTCCTACAATGAGCAGTTCTTC.

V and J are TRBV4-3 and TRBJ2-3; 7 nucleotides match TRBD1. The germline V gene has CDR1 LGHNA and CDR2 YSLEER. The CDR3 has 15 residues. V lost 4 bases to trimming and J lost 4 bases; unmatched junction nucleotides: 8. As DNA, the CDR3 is TGCGCCAGCAGCCTGCACAGGGGCGGCGCAGATACGCAGTATTTT. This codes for CASSLHRGGADTQYF.

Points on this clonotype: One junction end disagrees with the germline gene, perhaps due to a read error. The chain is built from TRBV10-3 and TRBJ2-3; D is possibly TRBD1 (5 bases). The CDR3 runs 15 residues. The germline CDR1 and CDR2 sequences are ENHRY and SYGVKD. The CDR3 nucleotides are TGTGCCATCAGTGAGTCAAGCTTCAACACAGGTACGCAGTATTTT. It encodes CAISESSFNTGTQYF.

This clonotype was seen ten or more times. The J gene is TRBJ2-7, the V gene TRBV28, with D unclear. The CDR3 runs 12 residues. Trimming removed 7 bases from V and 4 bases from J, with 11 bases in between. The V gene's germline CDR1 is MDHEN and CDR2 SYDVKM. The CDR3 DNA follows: TGTGCCAGCACGGCAGGAACATACGAGCAGTACTTC. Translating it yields CASTAGTYEQYF. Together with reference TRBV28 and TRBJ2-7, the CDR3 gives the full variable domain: DVKVTQSSRYLVKRTGEKVFLECVQDMDHENMFWYRQDPGLGLRLIYFSYDVKMKEKGDIPEGYSVSREKKERFSLILESASTNQTSMYLCASTAGTYEQYFGPGTRLTVT.

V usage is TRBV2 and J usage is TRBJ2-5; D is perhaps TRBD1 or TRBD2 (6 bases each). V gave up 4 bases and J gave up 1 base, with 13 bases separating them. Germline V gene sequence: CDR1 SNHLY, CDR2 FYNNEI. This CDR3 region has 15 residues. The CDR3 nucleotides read TGTGCCAGCAGTGGAGAGGGGGGCGGCCAAGAGACCCAGTACTTC. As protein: CASSGEGGGQETQYF.

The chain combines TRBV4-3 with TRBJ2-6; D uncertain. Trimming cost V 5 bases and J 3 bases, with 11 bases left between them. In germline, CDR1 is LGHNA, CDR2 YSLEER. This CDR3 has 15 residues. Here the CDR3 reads CASSFTVGGANVLTF. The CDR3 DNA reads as TGCGCCAGCAGCTTCACCGTGGGTGGGGCCAACGTCCTGACTTTC.

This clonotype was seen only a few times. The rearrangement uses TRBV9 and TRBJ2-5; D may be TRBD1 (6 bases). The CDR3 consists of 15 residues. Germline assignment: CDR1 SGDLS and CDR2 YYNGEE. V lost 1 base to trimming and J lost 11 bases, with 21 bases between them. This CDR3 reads CASSVRGTQYNEQYF. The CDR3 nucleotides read TGTGCCAGCAGCGTAAGGGGGACCCAATACAATGAGCAGTACTTC.

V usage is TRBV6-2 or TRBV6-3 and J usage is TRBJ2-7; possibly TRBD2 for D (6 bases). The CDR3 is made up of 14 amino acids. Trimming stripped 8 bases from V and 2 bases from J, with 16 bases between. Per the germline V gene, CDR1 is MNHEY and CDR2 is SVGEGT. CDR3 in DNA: TGTGCCAGCCAGGAGGCGGGGAGGACCTACGAGCAGTACTTC. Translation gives CASQEAGRTYEQYF.

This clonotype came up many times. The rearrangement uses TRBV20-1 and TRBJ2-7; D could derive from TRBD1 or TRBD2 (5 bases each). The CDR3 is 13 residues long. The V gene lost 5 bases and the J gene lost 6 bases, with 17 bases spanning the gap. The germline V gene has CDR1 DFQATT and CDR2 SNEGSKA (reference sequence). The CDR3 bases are TGCAGTGCTCGTGAGGGACGGACACTCGAGCAGTACTTC. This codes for CSAREGRTLEQYF.

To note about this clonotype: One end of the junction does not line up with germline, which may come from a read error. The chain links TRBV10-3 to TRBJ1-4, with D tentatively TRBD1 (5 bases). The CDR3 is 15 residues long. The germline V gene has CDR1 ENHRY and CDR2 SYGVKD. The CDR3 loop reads CAISDQWGEDEKLFF. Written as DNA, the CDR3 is TGCGCCATCAGTGATCAGTGGGGGGAGGATGAAAAACTGTTTTTT.